The rows below give T cell receptor beta chains drawn from one sample of a study of CD8+CD57+ T cells in acquired aplastic anemia. TCRdb re-analysed the reads in MiXCR, keeping a single row per CDR3 protein. The profile shows 150,000 to 200,000 distinct CDR3 sequences, approximately 48% of them singletons. The sequenced sample consisted of sorted CD4+, CD8+, or CD8+CD57+ T cells (not recorded which) from PBMCs. These receptors all come from a human donor with aplastic anemia. CDR3s include the opening cysteine and the closing phenylalanine or tryptophan. The order of the fields is clone size, D gene, J gene, V gene, CDR3 DNA, CDR3 protein. A D gene is named only where the DNA matches it firmly. The size of a clone is reported for some rows only, either as once, few or many, or as a class for expanded clones.

many,-,TRBJ1-4,TRBV4-3,TGCGCCAGCAGCCAAGACACAACTAATGAAAAACTGTTTTTT,CASSQDTTNEKLFF
many,-,TRBJ1-2,TRBV20-1,TGCAGTGCGCAATCTCCGAGTATGTTCGGCTACACCTTC,CSAQSPSMFGYTF
few,-,TRBJ1-5,TRBV25-1,TGTGCCAGCAAGGACAGCCAGGGAGGTAGCAATCAGCCCCAGCATTTT,CASKDSQGGSNQPQHF
-,-,TRBJ2-5,TRBV29-1,TGCAGCGCGGTAGACGGCGGGGAGACCCAGTACTTC,CSAVDGGETQYF
medium-sized,-,TRBJ2-7,TRBV7-6,TGTGCCAGCAGCCCCGGGGTGGGAGAGCAGTACTTC,CASSPGVGEQYF
many,TRBD2,TRBJ2-3,TRBV6-1,TGTGCCAGCAGATTTAGCGGGAGTTACACAGATACGCAGTATTTT,CASRFSGSYTDTQYF
many,-,TRBJ1-1,TRBV6-5,TGTGCCAGCAGTTACTCGCGGGTTAGTGAAGCTTTCTTT,CASSYSRVSEAFF
-,TRBD1,TRBJ1-4,TRBV20-1,TGCAGTGTTGACAGGGAACTAAAACTGTTTTTT,CSVDRELKLFF
-,-,TRBJ1-6,TRBV5-1,TGCGCCAGCAGCTTGGTGGGGGCTGGGTCGACCCTCCACTTT,CASSLVGAGSTLHF
many,TRBD1,TRBJ1-5,TRBV2,TGTGCCAGCAGTGCGGACAGGGGCAATCAGCCCCAGCATTTT,CASSADRGNQPQHF
-,-,TRBJ1-4,TRBV12-3/TRBV12-4,TGTGCCAGCAGCCCCCCAGGGGTGCGCGGTGAAAAACTGTTTTTT,CASSPPGVRGEKLFF
-,TRBD2,TRBJ2-1,TRBV20-1,TGCAGTGCTAGACCTTCCGGGGCTAGCGGGCGAAATGAGCAGTTCTTC,CSARPSGASGRNEQFF
many,-,TRBJ2-5,TRBV11-3,TGTGCCAGCAGCCCCGGGACACAAAAAGAGACCCAGTACTTC,CASSPGTQKETQYF
many,-,TRBJ2-4,TRBV11-2,TGTGCCAGCAGCTTAGGCGGCTCGGGGATAGCCAAAAACATTCAGTACTTC,CASSLGGSGIAKNIQYF
-,-,TRBJ1-5,TRBV10-3,TGTGCCATCAGTGAGTCCAGCAGGAATCAGCCCCAGCATTTT,CAISESSRNQPQHF
many,-,TRBJ1-4,TRBV11-2,TGTGCCAGCAGCTTAAGGGTCCTCGCAGACGCTACTAATGAAAAACTGTTTTTT,CASSLRVLADATNEKLFF
many,-,TRBJ1-1,TRBV7-9,TGTGCCAGCAGCCCCGGCGGGGGTTACACTGAAGCTTTCTTT,CASSPGGGYTEAFF
-,-,TRBJ1-2,TRBV5-1,TGCGCCAGCAGGGACGGGCAGTCAGGTGGTGGCTACGCCTTC,CASRDGQSGGGYAF